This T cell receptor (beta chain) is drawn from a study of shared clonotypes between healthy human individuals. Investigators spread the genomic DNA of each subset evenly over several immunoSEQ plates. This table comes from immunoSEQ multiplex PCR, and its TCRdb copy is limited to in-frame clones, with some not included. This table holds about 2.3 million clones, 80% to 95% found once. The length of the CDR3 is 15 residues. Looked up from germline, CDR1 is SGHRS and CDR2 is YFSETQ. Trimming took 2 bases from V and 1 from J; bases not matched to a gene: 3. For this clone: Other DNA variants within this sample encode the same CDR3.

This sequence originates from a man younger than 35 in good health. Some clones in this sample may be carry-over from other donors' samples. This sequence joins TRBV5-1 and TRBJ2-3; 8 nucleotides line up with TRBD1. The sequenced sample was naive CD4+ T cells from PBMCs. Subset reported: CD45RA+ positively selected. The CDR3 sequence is CASSLGGQGTDTQYF. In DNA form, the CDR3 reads TGCGCCAGCAGCTTAGGGGGACAGGGCACAGATACGCAGTATTTT.